The present T cell receptor beta chain was sequenced within a study of T-cell memory formation after mild COVID-19. Findings and limits, study-wide: Unconfirmed was the SARS-CoV-2 specificity of second-wave clones that peaked on day 37. While clones contracting from day 15 to 85 were balanced between CD4 and CD8, later expanders leaned CD4+. The main location of contracting CD4+ clones was CM and EM, and that of contracting CD8+ clones was EMRA.

Germline V gene data show CDR1 as SGHRS and CDR2 as YFSETQ. After removal of 0 bases from V and 3 bases from J, the junction contained 7 bases not matched to a gene. The CDR3 contains 17 residues. This clonotype showed up many times. Its matching antigen is unknown. TCR alpha and TCR beta cDNA libraries carrying sample barcodes and UMIs came from 5'RACE with constant-segment primers. From the 5' RACE reads, TCRdb called clonotypes with MiXCR, one entry per CDR3 protein. The sample carries hundreds of thousands of distinct CDR3 sequences, less than 25% recorded once. The chain carries TRBV5-1 and TRBJ2-7; 12 bases map to TRBD1. The sequenced sample consisted of PBMCs or a T cell subset sorted from them (not recorded which). The TCR originated in an adult woman who had mild COVID-19 (a few samples of this study predate the infection). Cell type and time point are not known. For the CDR3, the DNA is TGCGCCAGCAGCTTGGGGGGACAGGGGGCCCCCCTCTACGAGCAGTACTTC. It translates to CASSLGGQGAPLYEQYF.